This T cell receptor beta chain was sequenced in a study of T cells in women clearing cervical HPV infection (dated by TCRdb to 2016 to 2019). Notes on the research overall: The cases were 20 to 25 women with histologically confirmed HPV16-related CIN3 or worse, and 2 of these cases were invasive cancers. The 20 to 25 controls were women who cleared a single incident HPV16 infection within 12 months without developing precancer or cancer. Blood from cases was collected at the visit at which the lesion was first identified, whereas blood from controls was collected once infection was no longer detected. For cases, the median interval between lesion detection and blood sampling was over 130 days, with an interquartile range of roughly 90 to 200 days. Since only a few of the women had HLA typing available, the possibility that HLA type was acting as a confounder could not be ruled out. This exploratory proof-of-principle case-control study, nested within the Guanacaste HPV Natural History Study in Costa Rica, compared TCR repertoires among women with different cervical HPV16 outcomes. Cases and controls were matched on age within five years and on year of sample collection. Cases had a median age of about 35 years and controls had a median age of about 37, with no significant differences in baseline characteristics. In the parent cohort, 10,049 women aged 18 or older were enrolled in Guanacaste, Costa Rica, during about 1992 to 1994 and then followed for under 9 years. As quality controls, five blinded duplicates were added to each group, bringing the total to approximately 60 samples made up of some 50 participants and 10 or so replicates.

TCR beta CDR3 regions were amplified by multiplex PCR from an average of roughly 1,200 ng genomic DNA per sample using the immunoSEQ assay. To correct primer bias, the assay used a complete synthetic TCR repertoire to set an amplification baseline. The amplicons were sequenced using the Illumina platform. The source study handled its data this way. Error correction of the sequences involved clustering with frequency ratios plus a modified nearest-neighbor algorithm, after which the sequences were analyzed in the immunoSEQ Analyzer using IMGT gene definitions. TCR richness and evenness were averaged over 20 rarefaction repeats at each rarefaction depth, excluding samples with fewer sequences than the depth. Wilcoxon rank sum tests with FDR correction were used to compare V, D and J gene relative abundances between the groups. For the blinded duplicates, the intraclass correlation was approximately 96% for TCR richness and averaged approximately 76% across more than 60 gene segments. Held by TCRdb, this immuneACCESS table contains in-frame sequences only and omits some clones. Under half of the omission traces to an unresolved V gene where checked; the cause of the rest is unknown. V and J calls and clone size are given by that table; D and trimming were obtained from the DNA. For this sample, the table gives roughly 48,000 clones. The ten largest clones capture 1.5% to 2% of the sample.

Study-level results and caveats: Significantly higher TCR repertoire richness was observed in CIN3+ cases than in controls across sequencing depths, whereas no difference in evenness was found. Because the number of T cells in each sample was unknown, differences in richness could reflect differing T-cell content rather than repertoire biology. By combining richness with V gene abundances, random forest classifiers separated cases from controls with an estimated AUC of 0.75 to 0.9. Because of the cross-sectional design, the study could not determine whether the associations came before infection or resulted from infection, and neither effector/memory subsets nor HPV-specific T cells were isolated.

Note on this clone: No antigen is known for it.

Every participant had a single incident cervical HPV16 infection, and prevalent HPV16 infections were excluded. Cervical HPV DNA was detected by MY09/MY11 PCR, and genotyping was performed by dot-blot hybridization. More than 14 mL of heparinized blood was centrifuged, after which the buffy coat was aliquoted, frozen at -30 degrees C, and then stored at -80 degrees C. QIAGEN kits were used to extract genomic DNA from the buffy coat specimens. The TCR originated in a woman aged 18 to 75 with a cervical HPV16 infection that either progressed to CIN3+ or cleared (not recorded which). Sequencing was done on a sample of blood buffy coat.

The CDR3 bases that were read are TGTGCCGGAACAGGGGGGAACACTGAA. It specifies CAGTGGNTE. The CDR3 in its entirety is CAGTGGNTEAFF. The rearrangement combines TRBV30 with TRBJ1-1, and 8 bases in between align with TRBD1. The CDR3 is cut off 3 residues early in the read; its end comes from the germline J gene. Reading the germline V gene (reference sequence) gives CDR1 GTSNPN and CDR2 SVGIG. V ends up 8 bases short and J 1 base short, with an unmatched junction base count of 3. From its cysteine to its phenylalanine, the CDR3 spans 12 amino acids. The DNA shown is the part of the CDR3 that was read: 27 bases, in frame from base 1. The full variable domain, with segments outside the CDR3 supplied by the reference TRBV30 and TRBJ1-1 proteins, appears as SQTIHQWPATLVQPVGSPLSLECTVEGTSNPNLYWYRQAAGRGLQLLFYSVGIGQISSEVPQNLSASRPQDRQFILSSKKLLLSDSGFYLCAGTGGNTEAFFGQGTRLTVV.